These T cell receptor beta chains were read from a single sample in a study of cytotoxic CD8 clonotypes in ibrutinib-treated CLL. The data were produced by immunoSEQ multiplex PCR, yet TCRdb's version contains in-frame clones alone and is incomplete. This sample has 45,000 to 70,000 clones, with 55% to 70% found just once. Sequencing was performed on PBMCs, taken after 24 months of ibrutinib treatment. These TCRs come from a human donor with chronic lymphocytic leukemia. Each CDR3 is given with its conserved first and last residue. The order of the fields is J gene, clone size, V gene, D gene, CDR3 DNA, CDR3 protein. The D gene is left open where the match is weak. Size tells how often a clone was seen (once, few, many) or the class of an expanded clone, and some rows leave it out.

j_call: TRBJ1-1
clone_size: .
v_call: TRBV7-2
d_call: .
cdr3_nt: TGTGCCAGCAGCTTAAGTGGTAGCACTGAAGCTTTCTTT
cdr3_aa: CASSLSGSTEAFF

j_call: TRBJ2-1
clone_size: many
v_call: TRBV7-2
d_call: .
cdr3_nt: TGTGCCAGCAGCTTAGGGGGGACTTCGTACAATGAGCAGTTCTTC
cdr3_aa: CASSLGGTSYNEQFF

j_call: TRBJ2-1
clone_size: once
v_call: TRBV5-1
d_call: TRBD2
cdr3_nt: TGCGCCAGCAGCTTAGGGACTAGCGGCTACAATGAGCAGTTCTTC
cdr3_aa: CASSLGTSGYNEQFF

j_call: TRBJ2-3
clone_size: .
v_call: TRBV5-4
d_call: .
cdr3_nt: TGTGCCAGCAGCTTGGCCATTTTTGGGGTCACAGATACGCAGTATTTT
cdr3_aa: CASSLAIFGVTDTQYF

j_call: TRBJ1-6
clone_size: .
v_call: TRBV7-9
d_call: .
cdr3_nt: TGTGCCAGCAGCCTGACGGGGGTGGATTCACCCCTCCACTTT
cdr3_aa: CASSLTGVDSPLHF

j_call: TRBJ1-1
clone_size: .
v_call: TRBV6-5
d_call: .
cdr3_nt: TGTGCCAGCAGTTACGGCGAACGTCCGTCTTCTGAAGCTTTCTTT
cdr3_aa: CASSYGERPSSEAFF

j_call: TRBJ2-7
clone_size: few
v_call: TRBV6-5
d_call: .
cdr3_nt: TGTGCCAGCAGCCAAAGAGGGACCAGCTACGAGCAGTACTTC
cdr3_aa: CASSQRGTSYEQYF

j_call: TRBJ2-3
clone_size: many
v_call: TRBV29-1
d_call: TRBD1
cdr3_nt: TGCAGCGTTGAGGGACAGGGGGTAACAGATACGCAGTATTTT
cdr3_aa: CSVEGQGVTDTQYF

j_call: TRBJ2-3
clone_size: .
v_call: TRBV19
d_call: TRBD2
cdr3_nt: TGTGCCAGTAGTATTCTAGCGGGCGGGGATACGCAGTATTTT
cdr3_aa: CASSILAGGDTQYF

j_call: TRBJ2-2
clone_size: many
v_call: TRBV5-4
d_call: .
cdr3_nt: TGTGCCAGCAGCTTGGGGCCGAACACCGGGGAGCTGTTTTTT
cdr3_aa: CASSLGPNTGELFF

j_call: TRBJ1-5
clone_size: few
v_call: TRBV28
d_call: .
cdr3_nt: TGTGCCAGCAGTTTTCGTCCGGGGGGGGTCTTTTCGCCCCAGCATTTT
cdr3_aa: CASSFRPGGVFSPQHF

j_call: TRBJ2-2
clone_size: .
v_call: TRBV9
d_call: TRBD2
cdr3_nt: TGTGCCAGCAGCGTAGTTAAGCGGGAGATCCCCGGGGAGCTGTTTTTT
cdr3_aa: CASSVVKREIPGELFF

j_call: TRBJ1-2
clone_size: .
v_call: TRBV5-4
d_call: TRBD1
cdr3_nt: TGTGCCAGCAGTCCTGGACAGGGGTATGGCTACACCTTC
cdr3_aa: CASSPGQGYGYTF

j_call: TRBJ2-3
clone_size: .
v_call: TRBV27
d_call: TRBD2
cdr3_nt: TGTGCCAGCAGTTCGGGACTAGCGGGGGGGAAGGGTACGCAGTATTTT
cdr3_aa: CASSSGLAGGKGTQYF

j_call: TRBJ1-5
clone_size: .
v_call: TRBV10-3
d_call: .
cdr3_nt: TGTGCCATCAGTGAGTCGGGTGCAGACGGGAAGCCCCAGCATTTT
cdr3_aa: CAISESGADGKPQHF

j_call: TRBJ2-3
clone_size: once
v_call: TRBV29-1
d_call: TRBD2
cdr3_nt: TGCAGCGTCAAAGCTAGCGGCTTATACACAGATACGCAGTATTTT
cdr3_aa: CSVKASGLYTDTQYF

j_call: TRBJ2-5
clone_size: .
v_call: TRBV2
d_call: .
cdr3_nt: TGTGCCAGCAGTCCTGACGGACAAGAGACCCAGTACTTC
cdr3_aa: CASSPDGQETQYF

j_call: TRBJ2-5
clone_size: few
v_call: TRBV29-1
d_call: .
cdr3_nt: TGCAGCGTTTCCACTAGAATCGGAGAGACCCAGTACTTC
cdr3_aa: CSVSTRIGETQYF

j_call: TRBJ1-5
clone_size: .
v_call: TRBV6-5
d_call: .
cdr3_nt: TGTGCCAGCTCTCGTATCGGGAGAAATCAGCCCCAGCATTTT
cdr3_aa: CASSRIGRNQPQHF

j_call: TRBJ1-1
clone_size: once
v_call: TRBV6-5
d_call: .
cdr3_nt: TGTGCCAGCACCGAAAGTGGGGGGTACACTGAAGCTTTCTTT
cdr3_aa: CASTESGGYTEAFF

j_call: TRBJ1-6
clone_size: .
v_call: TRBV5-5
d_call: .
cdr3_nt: TGTGCCAGCAGCTTTGAGGGAGTAGGTTCACCCCTCCACTTT
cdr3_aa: CASSFEGVGSPLHF

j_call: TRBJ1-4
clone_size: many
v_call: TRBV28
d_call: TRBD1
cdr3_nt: TGTGCCAGCAGTTCGGACAGGGTAGCTGAAAAACTGTTTTTT
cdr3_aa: CASSSDRVAEKLFF

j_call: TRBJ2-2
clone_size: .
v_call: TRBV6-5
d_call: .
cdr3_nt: TGTGCCAGCAGACGAAAGACAACCACCGGGGAGCTGTTTTTT
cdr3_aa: CASRRKTTTGELFF

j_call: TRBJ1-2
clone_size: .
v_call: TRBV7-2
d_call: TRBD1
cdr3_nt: TGTGCCAGCAGCCAACAGGGGGCGGGGGCTGGCTACACCTTC
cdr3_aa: CASSQQGAGAGYTF

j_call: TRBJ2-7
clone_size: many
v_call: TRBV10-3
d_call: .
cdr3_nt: TGTGCCATCAGTGAGATAGCGCCGACGACCTACTACGAGCAGTACTTC
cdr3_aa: CAISEIAPTTYYEQYF

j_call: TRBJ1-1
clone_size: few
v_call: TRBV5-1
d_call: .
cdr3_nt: TGCGCCAGCAGCGTGGGCTTAGGCACTGAAGCTTTCTTT
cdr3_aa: CASSVGLGTEAFF

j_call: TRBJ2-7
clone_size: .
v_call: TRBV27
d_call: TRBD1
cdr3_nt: TGTGCCAGCAGTCCGTCCGACAGGGCCTCCGAGCAGTACTTC
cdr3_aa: CASSPSDRASEQYF

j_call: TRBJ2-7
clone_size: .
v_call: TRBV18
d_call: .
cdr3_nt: TGTGCCAGCTCGAAGGGGTCCTCCTTCTCCTACGAGCAGTACTTC
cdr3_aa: CASSKGSSFSYEQYF

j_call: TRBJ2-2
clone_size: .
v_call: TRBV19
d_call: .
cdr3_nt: TGTGCCAGTAGTATGAGACCCGGGGGCACCGGGGAGCTGTTTTTT
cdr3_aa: CASSMRPGGTGELFF

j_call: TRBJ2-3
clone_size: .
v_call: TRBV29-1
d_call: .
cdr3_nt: TGCAGCGTTGACAACCAGCGTGGGGATACGCAGTATTTT
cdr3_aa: CSVDNQRGDTQYF

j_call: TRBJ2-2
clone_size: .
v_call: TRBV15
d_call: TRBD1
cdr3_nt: TGTGCCACCTCGACAGGGTCGTGGGCCGGGGAGCTGTTTTTT
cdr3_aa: CATSTGSWAGELFF

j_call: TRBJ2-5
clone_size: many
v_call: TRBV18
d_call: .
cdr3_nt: TGTGCCAGCTCACCCAACAGGGTCCGTGCAGAGACCCAGTACTTC
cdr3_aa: CASSPNRVRAETQYF

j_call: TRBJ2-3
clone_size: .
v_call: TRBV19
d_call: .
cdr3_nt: TGTGCCAGTAGTATCCACAGGGTTGGGGGCACAGATACGCAGTATTTT
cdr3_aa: CASSIHRVGGTDTQYF

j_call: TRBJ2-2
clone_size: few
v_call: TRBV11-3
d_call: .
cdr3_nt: TGTGCCAGCAGCCCCCGACAGAGGTTTAACACCGGGGAGCTGTTTTTT
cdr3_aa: CASSPRQRFNTGELFF

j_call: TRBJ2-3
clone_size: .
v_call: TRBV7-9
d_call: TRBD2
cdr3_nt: TGTGCCAGCAGCCGACCGGGACTAGCGGCCGGCACAGATACGCAGTATTTT
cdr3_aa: CASSRPGLAAGTDTQYF

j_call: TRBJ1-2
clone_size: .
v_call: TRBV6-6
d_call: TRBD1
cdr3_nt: TGTGCCAGCAGCTTCGGACAGGGAGGCTATGGCTACACCTTC
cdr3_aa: CASSFGQGGYGYTF

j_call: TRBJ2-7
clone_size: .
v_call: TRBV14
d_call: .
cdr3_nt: TGTGCCAGCAGCTTCGGGGCCTCCTACGAGCAGTACTTC
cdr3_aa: CASSFGASYEQYF

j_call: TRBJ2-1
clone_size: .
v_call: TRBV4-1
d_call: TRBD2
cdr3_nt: TGCGCCAGCAGCCATACCGGACTAGGGGCCAATGAGCAGTTCTTC
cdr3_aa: CASSHTGLGANEQFF

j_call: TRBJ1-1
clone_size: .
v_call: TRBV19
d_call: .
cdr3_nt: TGTGCCAGTAGCCGAATAATAGGGCAGGGGAACACTGAAGCTTTCTTT
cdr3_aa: CASSRIIGQGNTEAFF

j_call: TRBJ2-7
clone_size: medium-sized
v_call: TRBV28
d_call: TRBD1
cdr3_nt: TGTGCCAGCAGTTTGGGTCACAGGGGCTACGAGCAGTACTTC
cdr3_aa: CASSLGHRGYEQYF

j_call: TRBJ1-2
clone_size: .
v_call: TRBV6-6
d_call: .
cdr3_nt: TGTGCCAGCAGTCCTGCCCAAATAGGTGGCTACACCTTC
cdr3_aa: CASSPAQIGGYTF

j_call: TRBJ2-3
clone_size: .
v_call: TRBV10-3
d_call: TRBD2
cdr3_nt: TGTGCCATCCGGGCGGGACTAGCGGGGGGTGAAGGTACGCAGTATTTT
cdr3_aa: CAIRAGLAGGEGTQYF

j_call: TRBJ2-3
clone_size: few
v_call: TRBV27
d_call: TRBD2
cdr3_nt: TGTGCCAGCAGTTCTAGCGGGGGGGACACAGATACGCAGTATTTT
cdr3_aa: CASSSSGGDTDTQYF

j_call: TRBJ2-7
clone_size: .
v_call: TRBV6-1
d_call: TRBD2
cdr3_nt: TGTGCCAGTGGGACTAGCGCTACCTACGAGCAGTACTTC
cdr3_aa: CASGTSATYEQYF

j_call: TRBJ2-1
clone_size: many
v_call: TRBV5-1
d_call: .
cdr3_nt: TGCGCCAGCAGCGGGCGGCTAGGTGATGAGCAGTTCTTC
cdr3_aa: CASSGRLGDEQFF

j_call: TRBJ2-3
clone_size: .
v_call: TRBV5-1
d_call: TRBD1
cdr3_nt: TGCGCCAGCAGCTCGACAGGGATCAGCACAGATACGCAGTATTTT
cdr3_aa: CASSSTGISTDTQYF

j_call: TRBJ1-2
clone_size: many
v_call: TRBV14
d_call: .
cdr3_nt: TGTGCCAGCAGCCAAGGGACGGATGGCTACACCTTC
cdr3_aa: CASSQGTDGYTF

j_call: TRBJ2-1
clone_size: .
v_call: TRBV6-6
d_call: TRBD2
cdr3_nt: TGTGCCAGCACCAAACTAGCGGGATCCTACAATGAGCAGTTCTTC
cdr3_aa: CASTKLAGSYNEQFF